This T cell receptor (beta chain) appears in the sequencing data of a study of early T cells in non-severe SARS-CoV-2 infection. Study outcomes and limitations: Matching with VDJdb favored anti-spike CD8 responses (missing private and CD4 specificities).

This clonotype was detected many times. What it binds is unknown. Unique molecular identifiers were added to individual cDNA molecules. TCRdb recomputed calls from the 5' RACE reads with MiXCR, one row per CDR3 protein. Of over 85,000 distinct CDR3 sequences listed, roughly 13% are singletons. The CDR3 covers 16 residues. The V segment lost 11 bases and the J segment 3 bases; nucleotides outside the gene matches: 19. Germline V lookup: CDR1 MNHNS, CDR2 SASEGT. The sequencing here drew on whole blood, taken at baseline. The rearrangement joins TRBV6-1 to TRBJ2-7, with TRBD2 matching 7 bases. The receptor comes from an adult who was a healthcare worker with PCR-confirmed SARS-CoV-2 infection or an uninfected control (not recorded which). CDR3 protein: CASTEGGGLPYYEQYF. The CDR3 DNA reads as TGTGCCTCGACGGAGGGCGGGGGACTACCCTACTACGAGCAGTACTTC.